The 26 T cell receptor beta chains reported below all come from one sample, sequenced in a study of T cells in Graves' hyperthyroidism and ophthalmopathy. Using RNA transcripts as the source, TCR beta CDR3 regions were amplified. HTBI primers were used for first-round RT-PCR of the TCR CDR3. TCRdb re-called the multiplex PCR reads through MiXCR, storing one row per CDR3 protein. The top ten clones hold roughly 14% of a sample with fewer than 650,000 distinct CDR3 sequences, roughly 15% of them seen once. Sequencing was carried out using blood. The receptors come from a woman between 35 and 50 years old with Graves' hyperthyroidism.

This clonotype came up many times. The V gene is TRBV12-3 or TRBV12-4, the J gene TRBJ2-4; D is undetermined. V was shortened by 5 bases and J by 0 bases, with 5 bases between the two germline ends. CDR3 size: 13 residues. The CDR3 DNA follows: TGTGCCAGCAGTCAACTAGCCAAAAACATTCAGTACTTC. Protein sequence: CASSQLAKNIQYF.

The chain uses TRBV12-5 and TRBJ2-3; TRBD1 agrees at 8 bases. CDR3 length: 15 amino acids. Germline CDR1 and CDR2: LGHNT and FRNRAP. The CDR3 reads CASNRGQGITDTQYF. In DNA form, the CDR3 reads TGTGCCAGCAATCGAGGACAGGGAATCACAGATACGCAGTATTTT.

This clonotype has only a few counts. The rearrangement joins TRBV4-1 to TRBJ1-4, with TRBD1 as a possible D gene (5 bases). This CDR3 has 14 residues. Germline V gives CDR1 MGHRA, CDR2 YSYEKL. Trimming removed 4 bases at V and 7 bases at J, with 13 bases between. This CDR3 reads CASSLTGLGEKLFF. CDR3 in DNA: TGCGCCAGCAGCCTAACGGGGCTTGGTGAAAAACTGTTTTTT.

The table lists this clonotype with many counts. This chain joins TRBV5-1 and TRBJ1-1; D not resolved. The V gene lost 4 bases and the J gene lost 3 bases, with 16 bases spanning the gap. The CDR3 loop spans 15 amino acids. Per the germline V gene, CDR1 is SGHRS and CDR2 is YFSETQ. The DNA for the CDR3 is TGCGCCAGCAGCCCAAGGTTAAGGAGGGACACTGAAGCTTTCTTT. Residues: CASSPRLRRDTEAFF.

This clonotype was detected ten times or more. CDR3 bases: TGTGCCACCAGCAAGGCCGGACAGCGGACAGATACGCAGTATTTT. Translated: CATSKAGQRTDTQYF. V usage is TRBV15 and J usage is TRBJ2-3, with D perhaps matching TRBD1 (6 bases). CDR3 length: 15 amino acids. The germline gives CDR1 LNHNV, CDR2 YYDKDF (reference sequence). Trimming removed 4 bases from V and 3 bases from J, with 14 bases in between.

There are a few counts of this clonotype. The V and J genes are TRBV15 and TRBJ2-1; a possible D gene is TRBD2 (6 bases). The germline gives CDR1 LNHNV, CDR2 YYDKDF (reference sequence). Between the trimmed V and J ends, which lost 7 bases and 5 bases, there was a span of 18 bases. The CDR3 contains 15 residues. CDR3 residues: CATTSRGGGDNEQFF. In DNA, the CDR3 is TGTGCCACCACTAGCCGGGGAGGCGGGGACAATGAGCAGTTCTTC.

The chain couples TRBV7-9 to TRBJ2-5, with 9 bases aligning to TRBD1. Germline CDR1 and CDR2: SEHNR and FQNEAQ (reference sequence). This CDR3 contains 16 residues. With V trimmed by 5 bases and J by 5 bases, 12 bases remained unmatched. As DNA, the CDR3 is TGTGCCAGCAGCCGGGGACAGGGCCCGGCGGTGGAGACCCAGTACTTC. It translates to CASSRGQGPAVETQYF.

This clonotype was recorded at least ten times. CDR3 DNA sequence: TGTGCCAGCACCCTCGAGGGGCCCACAGATACGCAGTATTTT. This sequence encodes CASTLEGPTDTQYF. The gene calls are TRBV28 and TRBJ2-3; D tentatively reads TRBD1 or TRBD2 (5 bases each). The CDR3 spans 14 residues. Germline V lookup: CDR1 MDHEN, CDR2 SYDVKM. With 7 bases removed from V and 2 bases from J, the gap between germline ends came to 13 bases.

This clonotype was observed a handful of times. V is TRBV7-9 and J is TRBJ2-1; 9 positions agree with TRBD1. CDR1 and CDR2 (germline): SEHNR, FQNEAQ (reference sequence). There are 15 residues in the CDR3. Trimming removed 6 bases from V and 7 bases from J; junction bases left unmatched: 10. In DNA form, the CDR3 reads TGTGCCAGCAGTTCATACAGGGGGCTTAGGAATGAGCAGTTCTTC. As protein: CASSSYRGLRNEQFF.

This clonotype was counted ten times or more. J is TRBJ2-3 and V is TRBV20-1; no definite D call. From germline, CDR1 is DFQATT and CDR2 SNEGSKA (reference sequence). The ends were cut back, 0 bases at V and 4 bases at J, with 14 bases in the middle. CDR3 length: 15 amino acids. The CDR3 loop reads CSARDRLPSPDTQYF. The CDR3 DNA reads as TGCAGTGCTAGAGATCGCCTCCCGAGCCCAGATACGCAGTATTTT.

This clonotype was detected ten times or more. V gene TRBV20-1 combines with J gene TRBJ1-5; unclear D gene. V was cut by 1 base and J by 3 bases, with 13 bases left in between. The CDR3 contains 15 residues. Germline V gives CDR1 DFQATT, CDR2 SNEGSKA (reference sequence). The CDR3 loop is CSARADGTINQPQHF. CDR3 nucleotide sequence: TGCAGTGCTAGAGCGGATGGCACGATCAATCAGCCCCAGCATTTT.

This clonotype has at least ten counts. V gene TRBV6-1 combines with J gene TRBJ2-5, with D possibly being TRBD1 (5 bases). This CDR3 has 14 residues. Germline lookup yields CDR1 MNHNS and CDR2 SASEGT. With 2 bases removed from V and 3 bases from J, the gap between germline ends came to 10 bases. DNA of the CDR3: TGTGCCAGCAGTGAATATGAAGGGGAAGAGACCCAGTACTTC. Its protein product is CASSEYEGEETQYF.

This clonotype was counted at least ten times. V and J are TRBV24-1 and TRBJ2-7, with unresolved D. CDR1 and CDR2 (germline): KGHDR, SFDVKD. The V end was cut by 5 bases, the J end by 5 bases, with 12 bases between. CDR3 length equals 13 residues. In DNA form, the CDR3 reads TGTGCCACCAGTGGGGGAAGCGTCCACGAGCAGTACTTC. It specifies CATSGGSVHEQYF.

The table lists this clonotype with many counts. The chain links TRBV28 to TRBJ2-5; perhaps TRBD1 as D (7 bases). In germline, CDR1 is MDHEN, CDR2 SYDVKM. Trimming pared 7 bases from V and 5 bases from J, leaving 17 bases between. CDR3 length: 14 residues. The CDR3 reads CASTSGGGRETQYF. DNA for the CDR3: TGTGCCAGCACCTCAGGGGGAGGAAGGGAGACCCAGTACTTC.

Concerning this clonotype: Germline and junction disagree at one end, which may indicate a read error. The V and J genes are TRBV5-1 and TRBJ1-5; 8 bases are shared with TRBD1. Germline loops: CDR1 SGHRS, CDR2 YFSETQ. The CDR3 spans 14 residues. The CDR3 loop reads CASSLTGDNQPQHF. The CDR3 region has the DNA TGTGCCAGCAGCCTGACAGGGGATAATCAGCCCCAGCATTTT.

This clonotype was observed at least ten times. The CDR3 DNA reads as TGCAGTGCTAGGATACAGGGGGCGGTCACTGAAGCTTTCTTT. It encodes CSARIQGAVTEAFF. J is TRBJ1-1 and V is TRBV20-1; 9 nucleotides agree with TRBD1. The ends lost 3 bases at V and 4 bases at J; junction bases unmatched: 6. The CDR3 contains 14 residues. CDR1 and CDR2 from the germline V gene are DFQATT and SNEGSKA (reference sequence).

The chain uses TRBV28 and TRBJ1-1; D possibly corresponds to TRBD1 (5 bases). The CDR3 totals 15 residues. CDR1 is MDHEN, CDR2 SYDVKM, per germline. Trimming cost V 6 bases and J 4 bases, with 18 bases left between them. CDR3 bases: TGTGCCAGCAGGCCCAATGCGGGGGGGGGCACTGAAGCTTTCTTT. It yields the protein CASRPNAGGGTEAFF.

Ten or more counts support this clonotype. The V call is TRBV5-1, the J call TRBJ2-7; the D gene is possibly TRBD2 (5 bases). The V and J ends lost 2 bases and 2 bases respectively, with 8 bases between them. The CDR3 length is 13 residues. Germline assignment: CDR1 SGHRS and CDR2 YFSETQ. CDR3 amino acids: CASSFGLTYEQYF. CDR3 sequence (DNA): TGCGCCAGCAGCTTCGGACTGACCTACGAGCAGTACTTC.

The sample holds many counts of this clonotype. The rearrangement joins TRBV28 to TRBJ2-2, with 9 nucleotides matching TRBD2. J gave up 2 bases and V 10 bases, and 5 bases lay outside the gene matches. The CDR3 extends over 14 amino acids. Germline values: CDR1 MDHEN, CDR2 SYDVKM. The CDR3 nucleotides read TGTGCCACCCGGACTAGCGCCAACACCGGGGAGCTGTTTTTT. Amino acids: CATRTSANTGELFF.

This clonotype was observed once. The chain recombines TRBV28 with TRBJ2-7, with D perhaps assigned TRBD1 or TRBD2 (9 bases each). The CDR3 totals 19 residues. V lost 6 bases and J 4 bases, leaving 31 bases between the germline ends. Germline lookup yields CDR1 MDHEN and CDR2 SYDVKM. DNA for the CDR3: TGTGCCAGCAGGACAGGGGGGCTTTGGGCGGGAGGGCCGAGGTACGAGCAGTACTTC. The encoded protein is CASRTGGLWAGGPRYEQYF. The whole variable domain, remainder taken from reference TRBV28 and TRBJ2-7, is DVKVTQSSRYLVKRTGEKVFLECVQDMDHENMFWYRQDPGLGLRLIYFSYDVKMKEKGDIPEGYSVSREKKERFSLILESASTNQTSMYLCASRTGGLWAGGPRYEQYFGPGTRLTVT.

The chain uses TRBV6-1 and TRBJ1-1; D is unresolved. Trimming shortened V by 6 bases and J by 0 bases, and 11 bases separated the two germline ends. Germline CDR1 is MNHNS and CDR2 is SASEGT. CDR3 length equals 14 residues. DNA for the CDR3: TGTGCCAGCAGGAAAATAGGGTTGAACACTGAAGCTTTCTTT. It is translated as CASRKIGLNTEAFF.

This clonotype was counted many times. J is TRBJ2-3 and V is TRBV12-3 or TRBV12-4; TRBD1 matches at 7 bases. The CDR3 contains 14 residues. V lost 11 bases, J lost 6 bases, and 14 bases stayed unmatched. The CDR3 nucleotides are TGTGCCGGCGCTCGTGGAACAGGGGACGATACGCAGTATTTT. Its protein is CAGARGTGDDTQYF.

The V gene is TRBV19, the J gene TRBJ1-5, with TRBD1 identical over 8 bases. V dropped 6 bases and J dropped 3; count of bases not matched to a gene: 4. The length of the CDR3 is 14 residues. CDR1 LNHDA and CDR2 SQIVND come from the germline V gene (reference sequence). As DNA, the CDR3 is TGTGCCAGTAGAGACAGGGGCAACAATCAGCCCCAGCATTTT. This codes for CASRDRGNNQPQHF. Full variable domain (remainder filled in from reference TRBV19 and TRBJ1-5): DGGITQSPKYLFRKEGQNVTLSCEQNLNHDAMYWYRQDPGQGLRLIYYSQIVNDFQKGDIAEGYSVSREKKESFPLTVTSAQKNPTAFYLCASRDRGNNQPQHFGDGTRLSIL.

This chain links TRBV4-1 with TRBJ2-1; D possibly matches TRBD1 or TRBD2 (5 bases each). The CDR3 spans 14 residues. Germline V gene lookup returns CDR1 MGHRA and CDR2 YSYEKL. Trimming took 0 bases from V and 7 from J, leaving 10 bases between them. CDR3 DNA: TGCGCCAGCAGCCAAGACCCGGGGCTAAATGAGCAGTTCTTC. Translated: CASSQDPGLNEQFF.

This clonotype was detected ten times or more. This chain joins TRBV13 and TRBJ2-1; either TRBD1 or TRBD2 may fit D (5 bases each). Trimming took 4 bases from V and 8 from J, leaving 12 bases between them. In germline, CDR1 is PRHDT, CDR2 FYEKMQ (reference sequence). The CDR3 spans 13 residues. The CDR3 DNA is TGTGCCAGCAGCTCAGCAGGGAGCGATGAGCAGTTCTTC. Amino acids: CASSSAGSDEQFF.

The V gene is TRBV9, the J gene TRBJ2-1; 12 positions agree with TRBD2. Germline V lookup: CDR1 SGDLS, CDR2 YYNGEE. The CDR3 loop spans 16 amino acids. Losses at the gene ends were 4 bases for V and 3 bases for J; bases not matched to a gene: 5. This CDR3 is CASSNLAGGHYNEQFF. CDR3 sequence (DNA): TGTGCCAGCAGCAACCTAGCGGGAGGGCACTACAATGAGCAGTTCTTC.